This T cell receptor beta chain was sequenced for a study of human T cells and chemical hapten exposure. Study in general: Mostly female patients had alopecia areata, totalis or universalis.

Stated time point: patch test 1, 2 weeks after DPC sensitization. Specified treatment: therapeutic diphenylcyclopropenone sensitization with weekly scalp DPC. CDR3 size: 15 residues. Findings and caveats of the study: TCRs above 1 in 1000 frequency did not change with DPC sensitization. There was alopecia in the donors, so their immune response may differ from that of healthy people.

TCRdb fed the RACE reads into MiXCR, producing one record per CDR3 protein. This sample yields some 400,000 distinct CDR3 sequences, of which 4% to 5.5% are seen a single time; around 2% belongs to the top ten. Many counts were recorded for this clonotype. Its matching antigen is unknown. An end of the junction does not agree with germline; a read error may underlie this. The chain combines TRBV12-3 or TRBV12-4 with TRBJ2-2, with TRBD2 matching 7 bases. This TCR derives from a woman aged 50 to 65 with alopecia areata. Some clones in this sample may be carry-over from other donors' samples. Sequencing used whole blood, obtained in connection with sensitization to the hapten diphenylcyclopropenone (DPC). The CDR3 reads CASSLGGSGTGELFF. For the CDR3, the DNA is TGTGCCAGCAGCTTAGGCGGGAGTGGAACCGGGGAGCTGTTTTTT.